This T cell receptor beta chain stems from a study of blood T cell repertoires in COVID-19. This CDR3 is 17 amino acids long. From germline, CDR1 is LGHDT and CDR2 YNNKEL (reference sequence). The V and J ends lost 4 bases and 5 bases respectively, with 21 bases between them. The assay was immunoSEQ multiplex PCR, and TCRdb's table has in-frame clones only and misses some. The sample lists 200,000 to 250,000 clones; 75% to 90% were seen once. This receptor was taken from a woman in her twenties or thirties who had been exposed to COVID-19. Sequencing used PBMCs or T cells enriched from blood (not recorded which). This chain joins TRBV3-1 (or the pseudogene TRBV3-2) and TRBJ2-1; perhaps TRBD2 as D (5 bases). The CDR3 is CASSPSRTRLGDNEQFF. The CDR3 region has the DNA TGTGCCAGCAGCCCGTCCAGAACTAGATTGGGTGACAATGAGCAGTTCTTC.